This entry lists 16 T cell receptor beta chains sequenced from one sample in a study of blood T cell repertoires in COVID-19. TCRdb keeps only in-frame clones here, not all; method: immunoSEQ multiplex PCR. The table includes 200,000 to 300,000 clones, 70% to 90% detected once. Sequencing was performed on peripheral blood. These receptors all come from a woman in her forties with acute or convalescent COVID-19.

The gene calls are TRBV5-8 and TRBJ1-5; TRBD1 might be the D (5 bases). The CDR3 has 16 amino acids. Trimming stripped 3 bases from V and 5 bases from J, with 18 bases between. Germline loops: CDR1 SGHTS, CDR2 YDEGEE. The chain's CDR3 is CASSWGTSRVDQPQHF. The CDR3 DNA sequence: TGTGCCAGCAGCTGGGGGACTTCCAGGGTAGATCAGCCCCAGCATTTT. The whole variable domain, remainder taken from reference TRBV5-8 and TRBJ1-5, is EAGVTQSPTHLIKTRGQQATLRCSPISGHTSVYWYQQALGLGLQFLLWYDEGEERNRGNFPPRFSGRQFPNYSSELNVNALELEDSALYLCASSWGTSRVDQPQHFGDGTRLSIL.

About this clone: Other DNA sequences from this sample encode an identical CDR3 as well. The chain combines TRBV9 with TRBJ1-1; D is ambiguous. V was trimmed by 4 bases and J by 1 base, leaving 8 bases between them. CDR3 length equals 13 residues. Germline CDR1 SGDLS, CDR2 YYNGEE. CDR3 region: CASSPTGNTEAFF. The CDR3, as DNA: TGTGCCAGCAGCCCGACTGGGAACACTGAAGCTTTCTTT.

The rearrangement links TRBV6-1 to TRBJ2-7; D gene unclear. Trimming removed 1 base from V and 1 base from J, with 5 bases in between. Germline V lookup: CDR1 MNHNS, CDR2 SASEGT. The CDR3 runs 13 residues. Written as DNA, the CDR3 is TGTGCCAGCAGTGAAGGTAGATCCTACGAGCAGTACGTC. This encodes CASSEGRSYEQYV.

The chain couples TRBV21-1 to TRBJ2-5; the table calls TRBD1, which could not be checked here. TRBV21-1 is a pseudogene. This CDR3 contains 19 residues. This chain's CDR3 is CASSLSGTGGFVLRETQYF. CDR3 in DNA: TGTGCCAGCAGTCTCTCCGGGACAGGGGGTTTCGTTCTTAGGGAGACCCAGTACTTC.

This rearrangement joins TRBV19 to TRBJ2-2, with D tentatively TRBD1 (6 bases). V was shortened by 6 bases and J by 2 bases, with 13 bases between the two germline ends. Germline V gives CDR1 LNHDA, CDR2 SQIVND (reference sequence). The CDR3 is made up of 15 amino acids. The CDR3 DNA follows: TGTGCCAGTAGCAGGGGATCCCCTAACACCGGGGAGCTGTTTTTT. It is translated as CASSRGSPNTGELFF. The full variable domain, with the rest looked up from reference TRBV19 and TRBJ2-2, is DGGITQSPKYLFRKEGQNVTLSCEQNLNHDAMYWYRQDPGQGLRLIYYSQIVNDFQKGDIAEGYSVSREKKESFPLTVTSAQKNPTAFYLCASSRGSPNTGELFFGEGSRLTVL.

The CDR3 DNA is TGTGCCAGTAGACAGGTGCTCAATCAGCCCCAGCATTTT. Residues: CASRQVLNQPQHF. The V gene is TRBV19, the J gene TRBJ1-5; TRBD1 is a possible D gene (5 bases). Germline V gives CDR1 LNHDA, CDR2 SQIVND (reference sequence). Trimming took off 6 bases at V and 3 bases at J, with 9 bases between the two ends. The length of the CDR3 is 13 residues.

The chain has TRBV3-1 (or the pseudogene TRBV3-2) and TRBJ2-3; no reliable D call. Trimming cost V 0 bases and J 3 bases, with 10 bases left between them. This CDR3 has 15 residues. Germline V gives CDR1 LGHDT, CDR2 YNNKEL (reference sequence). The CDR3 here is CASSQDPVRTDTQYF. For the CDR3, the DNA is TGTGCCAGCAGCCAAGATCCGGTGAGGACAGATACGCAGTATTTT.

This CDR3 is CSARKTSGGQETQYF. CDR3 DNA: TGCAGCGCTCGAAAGACTAGCGGGGGGCAAGAGACCCAGTACTTC. V usage is TRBV29-1 and J usage is TRBJ2-5, with TRBD2 matching over 13 bases. Trimming cost V 7 bases and J 2 bases; bases outside gene matches: 7. This CDR3 region has 15 residues. CDR1 is SQVTM, CDR2 ANQGSEA, per germline. Supplemented by reference TRBV29-1 and TRBJ2-5, the full variable domain reads SAVISQKPSRDICQRGTSLTIQCQVDSQVTMMFWYRQQPGQSLTLIATANQGSEATYESGFVIDKFPISRPNLTFSTLTVSNMSPEDSSIYLCSARKTSGGQETQYFGPGTRLLVL.

The chain carries TRBV7-6 and TRBJ1-3; 7 nucleotides agree with TRBD1. The length of the CDR3 is 14 residues. Germline V gene sequence: CDR1 SGHVS, CDR2 FNYEAQ. J was trimmed by 2 bases and V by 4 bases; bases with no gene match: 2. The CDR3 DNA reads TGTGCCAGCAGCTCACAGGGGACTGGAAACACCATATATTTT. Its translation: CASSSQGTGNTIYF.

V is TRBV7-2 and J is TRBJ1-1; 9 bases align to TRBD1. With 4 bases clipped from V and 7 bases from J, the junction kept 16 bases outside the gene matches. Germline V gene sequence: CDR1 SGHTA, CDR2 FQGNSA. CDR3 length equals 17 residues. The CDR3 is CASSSYPRDRARHEAFF. The DNA for the CDR3 is TGTGCCAGCAGCTCGTACCCCCGGGACAGGGCCCGACATGAAGCTTTCTTT.

The chain has TRBV27 and TRBJ2-5; 8 bases line up with TRBD2. J gave up 2 bases and V 4 bases, and 3 bases lay outside the gene matches. This CDR3 has 14 amino acids. Per the germline V gene, CDR1 is MNHEY and CDR2 is SMNVEV (reference sequence). The CDR3 spells CASSYGGGQETQYF. CDR3 sequence (DNA): TGTGCCAGCAGTTACGGGGGGGGACAAGAGACCCAGTACTTC.

The chain employs TRBV6-1 and TRBJ1-2; D gene uncertain. There are 14 residues in the CDR3. Germline V lookup: CDR1 MNHNS, CDR2 SASEGT. Trimming shortened V by 3 bases and J by 3 bases, and 11 bases separated the two germline ends. CDR3 region: CASSDSGVDYGYTF. The CDR3 DNA is TGTGCCAGCAGTGATAGCGGGGTGGACTATGGCTACACCTTC.

The chain links TRBV3-1 (or the pseudogene TRBV3-2) to TRBJ2-1; D is perhaps TRBD1 (6 bases). This CDR3 spans 16 amino acids. Trimming pared 3 bases from V and 4 bases from J, leaving 16 bases between. Per the germline V gene, CDR1 is LGHDT and CDR2 is YNNKEL (reference sequence). CDR3 coding DNA: TGTGCCAGCAGCCACAACAGGGTGATAGGGTACAATGAGCAGTTCTTC. Translating gives CASSHNRVIGYNEQFF.

The chain links TRBV13 to TRBJ2-2; TRBD2 matches at 12 bases. The CDR3 totals 16 residues. Germline V gives CDR1 PRHDT, CDR2 FYEKMQ (reference sequence). The junction had 6 bases not matched to a gene; V was cut back by 4 bases and J by 6 bases. CDR3 protein: CASSSSGGAYPGELFF. In DNA, the CDR3 is TGTGCCAGCAGCTCTAGCGGGGGGGCTTACCCCGGGGAGCTGTTTTTT.

The chain has TRBV25-1 and TRBJ1-1; D call uncertain. Germline lookup yields CDR1 MGHDK and CDR2 SYGVNS. Between the trimmed V and J ends, which lost 4 bases and 4 bases, there was a span of 10 bases. CDR3 length: 13 amino acids. CDR3 bases: TGTGCCAGCAGTGCGGAGGTCGGCACTGAAGCTTTCTTT. Amino acid sequence: CASSAEVGTEAFF.

This clone was seen once. The V and J genes are TRBV19 and TRBJ1-1; D is unresolved. The length of the CDR3 is 15 residues. The V gene's germline CDR1 is LNHDA and CDR2 SQIVND (reference sequence). Trimming cost V 5 bases and J 1 base, with 14 bases left between them. The CDR3 DNA sequence: TGTGCCAGTAGTTCCCCGGGAGGAAAGAACACTGAAGCTTTCTTT. Amino acids: CASSSPGGKNTEAFF.